The 27 T cell receptor beta chains below were found in one sample sequenced in a study of blood T cell repertoires in COVID-19. Sequenced by immunoSEQ multiplex PCR; TCRdb stores in-frame clones only, minus some. Of some 60,000 clones listed, approximately 91% are singletons. Sample: peripheral blood. These receptors all come from a human donor in a cohort sampled during active COVID-19.

Notes on this clone: Other DNA sequences in this sample translate to the same CDR3. The chain employs TRBV29-1 and TRBJ1-5; D unclear. V shed 4 bases and J shed 0 bases, with 7 bases lying between them. Germline CDR1 is SQVTM and CDR2 is ANQGSEA. CDR3 length: 13 amino acids. The CDR3 is CSVAENSNQPQHF. CDR3 bases: TGCAGCGTTGCTGAGAATAGCAATCAGCCCCAGCATTTT.

The rearrangement uses TRBV5-1 and TRBJ2-7, with a weak D call TRBD2 (5 bases). V was pared by 0 bases and J by 2 bases, with 15 bases between. The CDR3 sequence is 16 residues long. Per the germline V gene, CDR1 is SGHRS and CDR2 is YFSETQ. DNA of the CDR3: TGCGCCAGCAGCTTGGCCATCAGCCCCGGGACCTACGAGCAGTACTTC. This translates into CASSLAISPGTYEQYF.

V gene TRBV29-1 combines with J gene TRBJ2-7, with D possibly matching TRBD1 (6 bases). From germline, CDR1 is SQVTM and CDR2 ANQGSEA. The V and J ends lost 6 bases and 0 bases respectively, with 18 bases between them. CDR3 size: 15 residues. Here the CDR3 reads CSVPKQGPLSYEQYF. The CDR3 region has the DNA TGCAGCGTACCAAAACAGGGCCCACTCTCCTACGAGCAGTACTTC.

In this sample, this clone turned up once. This CDR3 is also generated by other DNA sequences in the sample. The chain couples TRBV9 to TRBJ2-1, with 12 bases matching TRBD2. CDR1 is SGDLS and CDR2 is YYNGEE in the germline V gene. With 2 bases clipped from V and 4 bases from J, the junction kept 1 base outside the gene matches. CDR3 length: 15 amino acids. In nucleotides, the CDR3 is TGTGCCAGCAGCGTTGGACTAGCGGGATACAATGAGCAGTTCTTC. This sequence encodes CASSVGLAGYNEQFF.

V is TRBV9 and J is TRBJ2-7; TRBD2 aligns across 14 bases. CDR1 SGDLS and CDR2 YYNGEE come from the germline V gene. The CDR3 extends over 17 amino acids. V trimming: 4 bases; J trimming: 1 base; junction bases outside the gene matches: 7. CDR3 amino acids: CASSPGTSGRQSYEQYF. CDR3 DNA: TGTGCCAGCAGCCCCGGGACTAGCGGGAGACAATCCTACGAGCAGTACTTC. Based on the CDR3 plus reference TRBV9 and TRBJ2-7, the full variable domain is DSGVTQTPKHLITATGQRVTLRCSPRSGDLSVYWYQQSLDQGLQFLIQYYNGEERAKGNILERFSAQQFPDLHSELNLSSLELGDSALYFCASSPGTSGRQSYEQYFGPGTRLTVT.

The chain links TRBV11-2 to TRBJ2-2, with TRBD2 identical over 8 bases. The CDR3 extends over 18 amino acids. The germline V gene encodes CDR1 SGHAT and CDR2 FQNNGV. J lost 6 bases, V lost 2 bases, and 14 bases had no gene match. The CDR3 reads CASSLKLLGSGSAGELFF. The CDR3 nucleotides read TGTGCCAGCAGCTTAAAACTCCTGGGAAGCGGGAGCGCCGGGGAGCTGTTTTTT.

This clone was detected once. This chain connects TRBV6-6 to TRBJ2-7, with 13 bases matching TRBD2. J gave up 5 bases and V 7 bases, and 8 bases lay outside the gene matches. There are 15 residues in the CDR3. The germline gives CDR1 MNHNY, CDR2 SVGAGI (reference sequence). The CDR3 DNA reads as TGTGCCAGCACCAGGACTAGCGGGAGCCCACACGAGCAGTACTTC. Amino acid sequence: CASTRTSGSPHEQYF.

The rearrangement uses TRBV4-3 and TRBJ1-5, with TRBD1 identical over 10 bases. This CDR3 is built from 20 residues. Losses at the gene ends were 1 base for V and 3 bases for J; bases not matched to a gene: 15. Germline V gene lookup returns CDR1 LGHNA and CDR2 YSLEER. This chain's CDR3 is CASSQAPLTRDRGNNQPQHF. The CDR3 region has the DNA TGCGCCAGCAGCCAAGCCCCTTTGACCCGGGACAGGGGCAACAATCAGCCCCAGCATTTT.

This clone showed up just once. The CDR3 loop is CASSPSLDNEQFF. Here the CDR3 DNA reads TGTGCCAGCTCACCTTCGCTAGACAATGAGCAGTTCTTC. The chain couples TRBV18 to TRBJ2-1; the D is unclear. This CDR3 has 13 residues. V was clipped by 3 bases and J by 5 bases, with 8 bases between them. In germline, CDR1 is KGHSH, CDR2 LQKENI.

This chain links TRBV12-5 with TRBJ2-5; TRBD1 matches at 7 bases. CDR1 is LGHNT, CDR2 FRNRAP, per germline. The CDR3 extends over 14 amino acids. V shed 1 base and J 5 bases; nucleotides not matched to a gene: 4. CDR3 in amino acids: CASGLGQGRETQYF. CDR3 nucleotides: TGTGCTAGTGGTTTGGGACAGGGACGTGAGACCCAGTACTTC.

The chain combines TRBV5-1 with TRBJ1-5, with 7 bases that match TRBD1. J lost 4 bases, V lost 0 bases, and 4 bases had no gene match. This CDR3 spans 15 amino acids. In germline, CDR1 is SGHRS, CDR2 YFSETQ. The CDR3 DNA reads TGCGCCAGCAGCTTGGGAGACAGGGCAAATCAGCCCCAGCATTTT. Translated, it gives CASSLGDRANQPQHF.

V and J are TRBV14 and TRBJ1-3; 8 bases line up with TRBD1. The V segment lost 1 base and the J segment 3 bases; nucleotides outside the gene matches: 5. The germline V gene has CDR1 SGHDN and CDR2 FVKESK. CDR3 length: 16 amino acids. CDR3 residues: CASSQVRTGIGNTIYF. DNA for the CDR3: TGTGCCAGCAGCCAAGTCCGGACAGGGATTGGAAACACCATATATTTT.

The gene calls are TRBV27 and TRBJ1-6; D is undetermined. Germline CDR1 MNHEY, CDR2 SMNVEV (reference sequence). The CDR3 loop spans 12 amino acids. The germline V and J ends were trimmed by 3 bases and 9 bases, with 6 bases remaining between them. The CDR3 spells CASSLGSSPLHF. As DNA, the CDR3 is TGTGCCAGCAGTTTGGGGAGTTCACCCCTCCACTTT.

This clone was found once. The gene calls are TRBV6-6 and TRBJ1-3; a weak D match, TRBD1 (6 bases). Germline V CDR1 and CDR2: MNHNY, SVGAGI (reference sequence). The germline V and J ends were trimmed by 2 bases and 0 bases, with 11 bases remaining between them. The CDR3 is 16 amino acids. Here the CDR3 DNA reads TGTGCCAGCAGTTACGCCGGACAGTCCTCTGGAAACACCATATATTTT. As protein: CASSYAGQSSGNTIYF.

The chain links TRBV24-1 to TRBJ2-7, with TRBD2 identical over 7 bases. This CDR3 has 14 amino acids. V was pared by 4 bases and J by 3 bases, with 5 bases of the junction left unmatched. Germline assignment: CDR1 KGHDR and CDR2 SFDVKD. CDR3: CATSDAGTIYEQYF. In nucleotides, the CDR3 is TGTGCCACCAGTGACGCCGGGACTATCTACGAGCAGTACTTC.

The chain employs TRBV5-1 and TRBJ1-4, with no clear D. Per germline, CDR1 SGHRS and CDR2 YFSETQ. The CDR3 covers 15 residues. V lost 0 bases to trimming and J lost 1 base, with 7 bases between them. The DNA for the CDR3 is TGCGCCAGCAGCTTGGGTTCCGGAACTAATGAAAAACTGTTTTTT. This codes for CASSLGSGTNEKLFF.

The chain couples TRBV18 to TRBJ1-3, with D perhaps matching TRBD1 (5 bases). The CDR3 has 16 residues. The germline V gene has CDR1 KGHSH and CDR2 LQKENI. Trimming left V 6 bases short and J 0 bases short, with 15 bases between. CDR3 sequence (DNA): TGTGCCAGCTCCCAGTCTAGACAGAGCTCTGGAAACACCATATATTTT. Protein product: CASSQSRQSSGNTIYF.

The chain links TRBV28 to TRBJ2-3; 9 positions match TRBD1. The CDR3 runs to 16 residues. CDR1 is MDHEN, CDR2 SYDVKM, per germline. Trimming cost V 3 bases and J 2 bases; bases outside gene matches: 6. The CDR3 DNA sequence: TGTGCCAGCAGTTTGGGGACAGGGCTTACCACAGATACGCAGTATTTT. Protein: CASSLGTGLTTDTQYF.

The chain combines TRBV7-6 with TRBJ2-3; D possibly corresponds to TRBD2 (6 bases). There are 16 residues in the CDR3. V gave up 5 bases and J gave up 0 bases, with 15 bases separating them. Germline V gene lookup returns CDR1 SGHVS and CDR2 FNYEAQ. The CDR3, as DNA: TGTGCCAGCAGCCGCGGGGCGGACCCTAGCACAGATACGCAGTATTTT. It is translated as CASSRGADPSTDTQYF.

The chain is built from TRBV24-1 and TRBJ1-5; 8 positions match TRBD1. From germline, CDR1 is KGHDR and CDR2 SFDVKD. CDR3 size: 14 residues. V shed 4 bases, J shed 6 bases, and the junction held 4 bases outside the gene matches. Written as DNA, the CDR3 is TGTGCCACCAGTGAAACAGGGGGAATTCAGCCCCAGCATTTT. Protein: CATSETGGIQPQHF.

The J gene is TRBJ2-7, the V gene TRBV9; 7 positions match TRBD1. The CDR3 is 15 amino acids. CDR1 and CDR2 (germline): SGDLS, YYNGEE. The trim removed 0 bases at V and 7 bases at J, leaving 10 bases unmatched. This CDR3 is CASSVGDRAREEQYF. Written as DNA, the CDR3 is TGTGCCAGCAGCGTAGGCGACAGGGCGCGAGAGGAGCAGTACTTC.

The J gene is TRBJ2-7, the V gene TRBV19, with TRBD1 identical over 7 bases. The CDR3 is made up of 13 amino acids. Germline loops: CDR1 LNHDA, CDR2 SQIVND (reference sequence). V was clipped by 9 bases and J by 3 bases; unmatched bases: 8. The CDR3 DNA sequence: TGTGCCAGCCGGCAACAGGGGATCTACGAGCAGTACTTC. Translating gives CASRQQGIYEQYF.

This clone was recorded a few times. This chain joins TRBV11-2 and TRBJ1-3; the match to TRBD1 covers 8 bases. This CDR3 spans 15 amino acids. CDR1 is SGHAT and CDR2 is FQNNGV in the germline V gene. The trim removed 2 bases at V and 4 bases at J, leaving 4 bases unmatched. The CDR3 protein is CASSLQGAFGNTIYF. In DNA, the CDR3 is TGTGCCAGCAGCTTACAGGGGGCGTTCGGAAACACCATATATTTT.

This chain joins TRBV9 and TRBJ1-1; D uncertain. Germline V lookup: CDR1 SGDLS, CDR2 YYNGEE. The CDR3 consists of 13 residues. Between the trimmed V and J ends, which lost 0 bases and 3 bases, there was a span of 6 bases. The CDR3 DNA follows: TGTGCCAGCAGCGTAGGTAGCGACACTGAAGCTTTCTTT. The encoded protein is CASSVGSDTEAFF.

The chain has TRBV15 and TRBJ2-3; 9 bases match TRBD2. J was trimmed by 3 bases and V by 3 bases; bases with no gene match: 7. CDR1 is LNHNV, CDR2 YYDKDF, per germline (reference sequence). This CDR3 has 16 residues. The CDR3 region is CATSRAGLAKTDTQYF. The CDR3 coding sequence is TGTGCCACCAGCAGGGCGGGACTAGCTAAGACAGATACGCAGTATTTT.

The chain carries TRBV5-4 and TRBJ2-7; 10 bases line up with TRBD2. The V segment lost 0 bases and the J segment 1 base; nucleotides outside the gene matches: 1. The germline V gene encodes CDR1 SGHNT and CDR2 YYREEE (reference sequence). The CDR3 extends over 15 amino acids. The CDR3 coding sequence is TGTGCCAGCAGCTTGGAACTAGCGGGATCCTACGAGCAGTACTTC. The encoded protein is CASSLELAGSYEQYF.

The rearrangement joins TRBV6-5 to TRBJ1-2, with D unclear. Trimming left V 2 bases short and J 4 bases short, with 14 bases between. The CDR3 has 15 residues. CDR1 is MNHEY, CDR2 SVGAGI, per germline. Written as DNA, the CDR3 is TGTGCCAGCAGTTACGACTCGTGGTCGGGCTATGGCTACACCTTC. This translates into CASSYDSWSGYGYTF.